This T cell receptor (beta chain) was observed in a study of neurological immune-mediated disorders. V lost 5 bases, J lost 4 bases, and 11 bases lay in between. Germline CDR1 and CDR2: SQVTM and ANQGSEA. This CDR3 is 13 amino acids long. This clonotype showed up many times. TCRdb used MiXCR to reprocess the 5' RACE reads, holding one entry per CDR3 protein. The table records about 120,000 distinct CDR3 sequences, around 3% of them present only once. The receptor was derived from a woman aged 30 to 39 with multiple sclerosis. Sequenced input: PBMCs. This chain links TRBV29-1 with TRBJ1-4; D unresolved. The CDR3 DNA reads TGCAGCGTTCGTGTAGGTGGTAATGAAAAACTGTTTTTT. Its translation: CSVRVGGNEKLFF. Full variable domain (rest looked up from reference TRBV29-1 and TRBJ1-4): SAVISQKPSRDICQRGTSLTIQCQVDSQVTMMFWYRQQPGQSLTLIATANQGSEATYESGFVIDKFPISRPNLTFSTLTVSNMSPEDSSIYLCSVRVGGNEKLFFGSGTQLSVL.